This T cell receptor (beta chain) stems from a study of blood T cell repertoires in COVID-19. Repertoires were generated with immunoSEQ multiplex PCR, while TCRdb's copy carries only in-frame clones and drops some. In the table there are a few hundred thousand clones, about 85% of which are singletons. Sample: PBMCs or T cells enriched from blood (not recorded which). This TCR came from a woman in her twenties or thirties who had recovered from COVID-19.

The CDR3 reads CASSARQGRLEEKLFF. CDR3 nucleotides: TGTGCCAGCAGCGCCCGACAGGGGAGGTTGGAGGAAAAACTGTTTTTT. The chain recombines TRBV9 with TRBJ1-4; 8 bases map to TRBD1. The CDR3 extends over 16 amino acids. Trimming at V came to 3 bases and at J to 8 bases, leaving 12 bases not matched to a gene. Germline V lookup: CDR1 SGDLS, CDR2 YYNGEE.